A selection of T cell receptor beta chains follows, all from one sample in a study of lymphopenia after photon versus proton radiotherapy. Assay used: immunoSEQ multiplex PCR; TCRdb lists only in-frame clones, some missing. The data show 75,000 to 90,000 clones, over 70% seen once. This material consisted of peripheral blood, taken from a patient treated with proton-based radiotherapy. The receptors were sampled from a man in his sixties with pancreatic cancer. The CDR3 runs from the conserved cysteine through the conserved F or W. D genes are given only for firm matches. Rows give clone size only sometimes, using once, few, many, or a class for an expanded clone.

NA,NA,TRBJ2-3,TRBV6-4,TGTGCCAGCAGTGACGGAAAGGGCACAGATACGCAGTATTTT,CASSDGKGTDTQYF
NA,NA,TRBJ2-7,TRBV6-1,TGTGCCAGCGGGGCGACCTATGGGGACGAGCAGTACTTC,CASGATYGDEQYF
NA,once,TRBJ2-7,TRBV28,TGTGCCAGCAGTTCGGGCTTGGTCTACGAGCAGTACTTC,CASSSGLVYEQYF
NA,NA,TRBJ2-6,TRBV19,TGTGCCAGTAGTATGTGGGGGAAGGCTGGGGCCAACGTCCTGACTTTC,CASSMWGKAGANVLTF
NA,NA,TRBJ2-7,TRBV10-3,TGTGCCATCAGTGAGTATGGCAGGGACTACGAGCAGTACTTC,CAISEYGRDYEQYF
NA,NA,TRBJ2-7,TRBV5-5,TGTGCCAGCAGCGAAGGGTTCTCCGGACAGACAAACTACGAGCAGTACTTC,CASSEGFSGQTNYEQYF
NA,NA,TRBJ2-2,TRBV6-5,TGTGCCAGCAGTTACTCCGGCGGGGAGCTGTTTTTT,CASSYSGGELFF
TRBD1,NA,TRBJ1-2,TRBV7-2,TGTGCCAGCAGCTTGACCGGACAGGGCCTTGCTAACTATGGCTACACCTTC,CASSLTGQGLANYGYTF
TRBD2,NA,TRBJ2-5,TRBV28,TGTGCCAGTAAGGGACTAGCGGGAGTGGCAGAGACCCAGTACTTC,CASKGLAGVAETQYF
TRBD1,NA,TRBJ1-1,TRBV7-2,TGTGCCAGCAGCCCACATCTGACAGGGAGTGAAGCTTTCTTT,CASSPHLTGSEAFF
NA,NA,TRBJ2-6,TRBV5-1,TGCGCCAGCAGCCCGGACTCGACCAACGTCCTGACTTTC,CASSPDSTNVLTF
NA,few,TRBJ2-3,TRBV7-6,TGTGCCAGCAGCTTATTTTTGGGAGGCACAGATACGCAGTATTTT,CASSLFLGGTDTQYF
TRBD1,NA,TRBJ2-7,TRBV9,TGTGCCAGCAGCCTAGACAGGGACCCCACTCGGGGAGAGCAGTACTTC,CASSLDRDPTRGEQYF
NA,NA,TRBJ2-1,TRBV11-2,TGTGCCAGCAGCTTAGTGGTGGGGGGCGTTCTCTACAATGAGCAGTTCTTC,CASSLVVGGVLYNEQFF
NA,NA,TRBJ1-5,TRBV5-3,TGTGCCAGAAGCTTGATTCCGGGAGGCTTTGGTCAGCCCCAGCATTTT,CARSLIPGGFGQPQHF
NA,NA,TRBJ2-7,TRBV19,TGTGCCAGTAGTATTGGGGGACGGACCTCCTACGAGCAGTACTTC,CASSIGGRTSYEQYF
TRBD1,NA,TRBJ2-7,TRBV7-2,TGTGCCAGCAGGGGGTCGGGACAGAGAGACTACGAGCAGTACTTC,CASRGSGQRDYEQYF
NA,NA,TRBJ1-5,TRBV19,TGTGCCAGTAGGTCCCAGGGAAAGGTCGGCCAGCCCCAGCATTTT,CASRSQGKVGQPQHF